Detailed here is one TCR beta chain. This record belongs to a study of blood T cell repertoires in COVID-19. Across the study: Donors in the United States, Italy and Spain gave samples during acute or convalescent COVID-19.

Per the authors' pipeline: Estimation of nucleated cell counts was performed using reference gene primer amplification. Produced via immunoSEQ multiplex PCR; TCRdb's table is partial and in-frame only. V, J and clone size reflect that table, while D and trimming were determined from the DNA. The data hold about 140,000 clones, with 87% observed a single time. Germline V CDR1 and CDR2: LNHNV, YYDKDF (reference sequence). V shed 9 bases and J 6 bases; nucleotides not matched to a gene: 9. The CDR3 is 14 residues long. Input material: peripheral blood. The clonotype was recovered from a woman in her thirties or forties with acute or convalescent COVID-19. The chain employs TRBV15 and TRBJ1-5, with 9 bases identical to TRBD1. In DNA form, the CDR3 reads TGTGCCACAGAGGACAGGGGAGGCGGTCAGCCCCAGCATTTT. Translation: CATEDRGGGQPQHF.